This T cell receptor beta chain emerged from a study of shared clonotypes between healthy human individuals. As originally analysed: ImmunoSEQ output held junction-only sequences without quality scores, so filtering differed. Data came from immunoSEQ multiplex PCR; TCRdb stores just in-frame clones and leaves some out. D and trimming were read from the DNA, whereas the V and J calls and clone size are those reported in that table. The sample lists roughly 2.2 million clones; roughly 90% were seen once. Each of the donors was a healthy adult who was HIV-negative and had not had a recent acute infection or vaccination. The germline gives CDR1 LNHDA, CDR2 SQIVND (reference sequence). The V gene lost 5 bases and the J gene lost 2 bases, with 15 bases spanning the gap. The CDR3 runs 16 residues.

Sequencing was performed on naive CD4+ T cells from PBMCs. Documented subset: CD45RA+ positively selected. V is TRBV19 and J is TRBJ1-4, with D possibly being TRBD1 (5 bases). The receptor was isolated from a man younger than 35 in good health. Some clones in this sample may be carry-over from other donors' samples. In nucleotides, the CDR3 is TGTGCCAGTAGTCCCCTGTTGAGGGGCACTAATGAAAAACTGTTTTTT. Translation gives CASSPLLRGTNEKLFF.